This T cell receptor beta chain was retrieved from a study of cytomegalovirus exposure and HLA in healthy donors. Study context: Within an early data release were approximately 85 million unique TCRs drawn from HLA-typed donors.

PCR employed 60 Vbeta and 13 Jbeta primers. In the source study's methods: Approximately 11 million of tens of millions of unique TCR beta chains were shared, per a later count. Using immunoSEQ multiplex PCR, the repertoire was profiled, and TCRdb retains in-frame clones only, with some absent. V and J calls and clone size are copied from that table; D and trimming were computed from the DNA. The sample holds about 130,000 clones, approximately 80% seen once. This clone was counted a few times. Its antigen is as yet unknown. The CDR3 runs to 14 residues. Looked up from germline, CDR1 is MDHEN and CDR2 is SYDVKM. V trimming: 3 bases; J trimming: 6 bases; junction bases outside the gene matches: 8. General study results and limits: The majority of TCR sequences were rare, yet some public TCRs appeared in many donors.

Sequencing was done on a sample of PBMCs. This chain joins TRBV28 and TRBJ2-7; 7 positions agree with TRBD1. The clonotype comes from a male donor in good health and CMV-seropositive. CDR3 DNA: TGTGCCAGCAGTTTCAGGACAGGTTGGTCCGAGCAGTACTTC. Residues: CASSFRTGWSEQYF.